The 3 T cell receptor beta chains in this list originate from one sample, sequenced in a study of blood T cell repertoires in COVID-19. Produced via immunoSEQ multiplex PCR; TCRdb's table is partial and in-frame only. This table has roughly 260,000 clones, approximately 86% appearing once. Sequencing was carried out using peripheral blood. These TCRs come from a woman between 45 and 65 years old who had recovered from COVID-19.

J is TRBJ1-2 and V is TRBV4-2, with a tentative D call TRBD1 (6 bases). Germline lookup yields CDR1 LGHNA and CDR2 YNFKEQ. The CDR3 runs to 17 residues. The V end was cut by 0 bases, the J end by 2 bases, with 16 bases between. This CDR3 is CASSQEPGHMANYGYTF. CDR3 coding DNA: TGTGCCAGCAGCCAAGAACCGGGACACATGGCGAACTATGGCTACACCTTC.

The rearrangement links TRBV5-8 to TRBJ2-1, with D possibly TRBD1 on 5 matching bases. Germline V gene lookup returns CDR1 SGHTS and CDR2 YDEGEE. Deletions cut 4 bases from V and 7 bases from J, with 9 bases between. CDR3 size: 12 residues. CDR3 region: CASSLAGNEQFF. Here the CDR3 DNA reads TGTGCCAGCAGCCTTGCAGGGAATGAGCAGTTCTTC.

The chain joins TRBV10-3 to TRBJ1-2, with 7 bases that match TRBD1. Trimming cost V 4 bases and J 3 bases; bases outside gene matches: 14. This CDR3 comprises 17 residues. Germline V gene lookup returns CDR1 ENHRY and CDR2 SYGVKD. CDR3 in DNA: TGTGCCATCAGTGGTGGGGCCTCAACAGGGGACCACTATGGCTACACCTTC. Translating gives CAISGGASTGDHYGYTF.